This T cell receptor (beta chain) was captured by sequencing in a study of Ad26.COV2.S vaccination and SARS-CoV-2 variants. The overall study: Donor had been placed in the Ad26.COV2.S arm of the COV1001 trial. Intramuscular Ad26.COV2.S at 5x10^10 or 1x10^11 viral particles.

Treatment noted: 15 to 20 received Ad26.COV2.S at low or high dose, single or two shots; about 5 received placebo; per-sample allocation not given. The samples were gathered on day 63 after the first injection of vaccine or placebo. Recruitment in Boston yielded a donor of adult age, 18-55 years. The V and J ends lost 4 bases and 3 bases respectively, with 10 bases between them. The CDR3 runs 13 residues. CDR1 MNHEY and CDR2 SVGEGT come from the germline V gene. Points from the study as a whole: Reportedly, spike-specific CD8+ and CD4+ T cell responses achieved substantial breadth once vaccination had taken place.

Clones were sequenced by immunoSEQ multiplex PCR, and TCRdb holds only the in-frame ones, with some missing. The sample consists of about 440,000 clones, about 92% of them appearing once. Remarks on this clone: Its antigen is unknown.

The sequence was obtained from a person between 18 and 65 years old who received the Ad26.COV2.S COVID-19 vaccine or a placebo. The specimen comprised peripheral blood, sampled in a trial of Ad26.COV2.S vaccine versus placebo. The chain carries TRBV6-2 or TRBV6-3 and TRBJ2-7; D is unresolved. The CDR3 sequence is CASSWLSYYEQYF. CDR3 nucleotide sequence: TGTGCCAGCAGTTGGCTCAGCTACTACGAGCAGTACTTC.